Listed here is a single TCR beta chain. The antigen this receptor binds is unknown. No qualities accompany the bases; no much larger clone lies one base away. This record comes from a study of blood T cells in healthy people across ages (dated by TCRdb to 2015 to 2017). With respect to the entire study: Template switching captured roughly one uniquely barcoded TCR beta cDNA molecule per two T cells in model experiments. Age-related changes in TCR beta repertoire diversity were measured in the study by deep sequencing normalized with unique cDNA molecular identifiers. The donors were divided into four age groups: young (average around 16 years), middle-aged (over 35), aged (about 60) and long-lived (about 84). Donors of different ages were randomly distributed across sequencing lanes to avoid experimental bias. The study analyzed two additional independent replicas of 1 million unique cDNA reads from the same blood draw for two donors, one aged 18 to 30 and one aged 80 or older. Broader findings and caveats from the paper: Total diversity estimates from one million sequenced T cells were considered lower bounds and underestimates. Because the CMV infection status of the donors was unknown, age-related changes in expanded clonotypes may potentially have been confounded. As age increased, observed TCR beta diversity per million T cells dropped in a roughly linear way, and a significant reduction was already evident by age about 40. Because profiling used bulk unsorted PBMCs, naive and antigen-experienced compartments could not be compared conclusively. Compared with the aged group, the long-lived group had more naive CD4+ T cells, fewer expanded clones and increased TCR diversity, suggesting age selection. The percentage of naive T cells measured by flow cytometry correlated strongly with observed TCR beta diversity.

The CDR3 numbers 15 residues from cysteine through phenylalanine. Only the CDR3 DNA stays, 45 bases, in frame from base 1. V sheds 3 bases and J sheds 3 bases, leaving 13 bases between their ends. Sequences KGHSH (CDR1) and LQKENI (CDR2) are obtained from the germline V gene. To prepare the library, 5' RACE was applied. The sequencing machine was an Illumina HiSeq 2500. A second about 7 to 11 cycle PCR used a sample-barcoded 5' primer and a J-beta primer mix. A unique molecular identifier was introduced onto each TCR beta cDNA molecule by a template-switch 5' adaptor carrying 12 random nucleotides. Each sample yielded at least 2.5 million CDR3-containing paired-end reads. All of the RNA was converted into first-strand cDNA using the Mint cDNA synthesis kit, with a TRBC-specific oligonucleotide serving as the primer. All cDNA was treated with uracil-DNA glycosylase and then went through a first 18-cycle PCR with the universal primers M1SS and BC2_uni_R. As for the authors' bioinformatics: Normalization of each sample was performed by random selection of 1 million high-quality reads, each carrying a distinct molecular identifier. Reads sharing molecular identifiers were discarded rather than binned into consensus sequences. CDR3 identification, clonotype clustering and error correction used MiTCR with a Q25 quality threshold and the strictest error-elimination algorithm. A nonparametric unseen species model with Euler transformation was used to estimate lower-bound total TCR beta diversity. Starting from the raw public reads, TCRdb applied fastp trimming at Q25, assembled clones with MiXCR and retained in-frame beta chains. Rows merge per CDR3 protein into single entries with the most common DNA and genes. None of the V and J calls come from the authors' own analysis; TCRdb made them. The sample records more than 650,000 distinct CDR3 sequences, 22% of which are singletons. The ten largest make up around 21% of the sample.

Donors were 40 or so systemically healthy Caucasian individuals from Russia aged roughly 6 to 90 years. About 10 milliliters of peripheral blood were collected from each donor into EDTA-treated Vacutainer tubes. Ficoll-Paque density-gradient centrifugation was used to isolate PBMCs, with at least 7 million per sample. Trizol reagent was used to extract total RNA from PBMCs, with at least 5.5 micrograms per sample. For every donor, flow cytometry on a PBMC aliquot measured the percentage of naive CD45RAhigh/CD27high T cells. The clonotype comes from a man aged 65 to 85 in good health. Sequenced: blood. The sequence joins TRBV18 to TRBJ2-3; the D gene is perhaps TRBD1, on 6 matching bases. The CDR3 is CASSPYPGQTDTQYF. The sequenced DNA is TGTGCCAGCTCACCCTATCCAGGACAGACAGATACGCAGTATTTT.